This T cell receptor beta chain was captured by sequencing in a study of blood T cell repertoires in COVID-19. Original handling: Amplifying reference gene primers gave estimates of nucleated cell counts. The protocol was immunoSEQ multiplex PCR, while the TCRdb copy is restricted to in-frame clones and leaves out a portion. The V and J calls and the clone size are those of that table, but D and trimming were determined from the DNA. The sample lists about 320,000 clones; about nine tenths were seen once. Study members were between roughly 18 and 100 years old and lived in over 20 US regions. Clinical histories supplied by participants themselves formed the basis of cohort assignment. The germline gives CDR1 SGHTA, CDR2 FQGNSA. The J segment lost 8 bases and the V segment lost 5 bases, leaving 6 bases of the junction unmatched. The CDR3 runs 13 residues.

The source material was PBMCs or T cells enriched from blood (not recorded which). The chain links TRBV7-2 to TRBJ1-2, with 9 bases lining up with TRBD1. This clonotype was sampled from a man between 60 and 75 years old who had recovered from COVID-19. CDR3 in amino acids: CASSLGTGSGYTF. The CDR3 nucleotides are TGTGCCAGCAGCCTCGGGACAGGGAGCGGCTACACCTTC.